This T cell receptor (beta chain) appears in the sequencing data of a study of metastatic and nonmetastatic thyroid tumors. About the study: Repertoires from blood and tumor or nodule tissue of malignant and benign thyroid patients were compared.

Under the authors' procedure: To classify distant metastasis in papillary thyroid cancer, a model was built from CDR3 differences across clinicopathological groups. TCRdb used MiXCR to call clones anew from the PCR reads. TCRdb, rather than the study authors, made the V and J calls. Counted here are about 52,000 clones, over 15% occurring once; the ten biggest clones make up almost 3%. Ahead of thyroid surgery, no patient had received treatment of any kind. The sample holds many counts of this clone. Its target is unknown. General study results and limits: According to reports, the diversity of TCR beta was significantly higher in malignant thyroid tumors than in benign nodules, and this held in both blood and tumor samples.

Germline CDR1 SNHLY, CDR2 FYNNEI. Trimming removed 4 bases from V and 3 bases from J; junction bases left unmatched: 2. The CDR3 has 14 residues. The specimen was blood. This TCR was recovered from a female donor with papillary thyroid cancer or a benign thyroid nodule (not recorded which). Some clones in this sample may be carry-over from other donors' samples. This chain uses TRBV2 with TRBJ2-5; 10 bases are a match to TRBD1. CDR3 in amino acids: CASSGGTGEETQYF. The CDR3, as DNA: TGTGCCAGCAGTGGAGGGACAGGGGAAGAGACCCAGTACTTC.